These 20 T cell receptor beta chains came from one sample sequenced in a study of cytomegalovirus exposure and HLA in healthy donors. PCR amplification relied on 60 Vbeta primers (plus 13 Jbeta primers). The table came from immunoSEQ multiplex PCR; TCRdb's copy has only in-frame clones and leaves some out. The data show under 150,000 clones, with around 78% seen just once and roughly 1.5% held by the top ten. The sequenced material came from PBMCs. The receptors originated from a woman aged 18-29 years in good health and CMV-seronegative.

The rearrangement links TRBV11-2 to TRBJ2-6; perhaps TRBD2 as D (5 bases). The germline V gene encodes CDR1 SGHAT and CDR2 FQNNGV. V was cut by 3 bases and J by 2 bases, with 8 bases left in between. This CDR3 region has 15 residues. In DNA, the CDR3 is TGTGCCAGCAGCTTTACGGGAACTGGGGCCAACGTCCTGACTTTC. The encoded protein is CASSFTGTGANVLTF.

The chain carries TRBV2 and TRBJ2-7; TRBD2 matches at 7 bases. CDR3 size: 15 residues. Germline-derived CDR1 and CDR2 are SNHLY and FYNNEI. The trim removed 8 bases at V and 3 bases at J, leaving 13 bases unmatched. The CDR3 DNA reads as TGTGCCAGCGGGTCCCCAGCGGGATTAGGCTACGAGCAGTACTTC. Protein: CASGSPAGLGYEQYF.

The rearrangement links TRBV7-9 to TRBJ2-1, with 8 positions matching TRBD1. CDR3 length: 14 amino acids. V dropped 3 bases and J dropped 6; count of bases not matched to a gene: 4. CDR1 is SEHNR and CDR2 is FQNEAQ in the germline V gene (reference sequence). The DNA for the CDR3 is TGTGCCAGCAGCTTCGGACAGGGCCCCAATGAGCAGTTCTTC. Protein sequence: CASSFGQGPNEQFF.

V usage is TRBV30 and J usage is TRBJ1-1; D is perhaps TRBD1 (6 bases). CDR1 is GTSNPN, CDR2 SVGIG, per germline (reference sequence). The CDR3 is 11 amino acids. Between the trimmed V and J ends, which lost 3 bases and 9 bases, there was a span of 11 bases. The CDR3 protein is CAWSGQTQAFF. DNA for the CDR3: TGTGCCTGGAGCGGACAGACCCAAGCTTTCTTT. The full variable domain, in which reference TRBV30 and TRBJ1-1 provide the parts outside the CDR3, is SQTIHQWPATLVQPVGSPLSLECTVEGTSNPNLYWYRQAAGRGLQLLFYSVGIGQISSEVPQNLSASRPQDRQFILSSKKLLLSDSGFYLCAWSGQTQAFFGQGTRLTVV.

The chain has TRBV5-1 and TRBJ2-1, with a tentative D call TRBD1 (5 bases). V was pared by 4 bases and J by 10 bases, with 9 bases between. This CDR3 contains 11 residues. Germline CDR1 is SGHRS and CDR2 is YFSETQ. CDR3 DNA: TGCGCCAGCAGCCTGCAGGGAGAGCAGTTCTTC. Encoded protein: CASSLQGEQFF.

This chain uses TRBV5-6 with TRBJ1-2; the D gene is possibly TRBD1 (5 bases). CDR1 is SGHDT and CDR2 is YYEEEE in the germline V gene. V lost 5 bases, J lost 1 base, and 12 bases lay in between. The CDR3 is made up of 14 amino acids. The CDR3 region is CASSSDSNNYGYTF. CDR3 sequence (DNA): TGTGCCAGCAGTTCCGACAGTAATAACTATGGCTACACCTTC. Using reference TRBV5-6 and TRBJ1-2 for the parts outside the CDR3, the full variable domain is DAGVTQSPTHLIKTRGQQVTLRCSPKSGHDTVSWYQQALGQGPQFIFQYYEEEERQRGNFPDRFSGHQFPNYSSELNVNALLLGDSALYLCASSSDSNNYGYTFGSGTRLTVV.

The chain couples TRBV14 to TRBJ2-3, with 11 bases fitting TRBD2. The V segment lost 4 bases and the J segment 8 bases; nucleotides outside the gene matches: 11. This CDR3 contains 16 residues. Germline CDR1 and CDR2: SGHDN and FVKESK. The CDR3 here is CASSRTSGRYPGTQYF. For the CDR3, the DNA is TGTGCCAGCAGCCGGACTAGCGGGCGCTACCCTGGTACGCAGTATTTT.

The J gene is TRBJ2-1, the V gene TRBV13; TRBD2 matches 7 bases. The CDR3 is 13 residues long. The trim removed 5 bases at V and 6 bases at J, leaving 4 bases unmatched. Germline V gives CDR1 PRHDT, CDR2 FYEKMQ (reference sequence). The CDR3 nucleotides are TGTGCCAGCAGCACCGGGACTATCAATGAGCAGTTCTTC. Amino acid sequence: CASSTGTINEQFF.

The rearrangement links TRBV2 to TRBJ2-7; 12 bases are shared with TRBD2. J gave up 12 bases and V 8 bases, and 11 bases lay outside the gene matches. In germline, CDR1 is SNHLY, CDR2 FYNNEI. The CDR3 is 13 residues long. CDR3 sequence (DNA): TGTGCCAGCGTAGGGACTAGCGGGTATTTTCGGTACTTC. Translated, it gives CASVGTSGYFRYF.

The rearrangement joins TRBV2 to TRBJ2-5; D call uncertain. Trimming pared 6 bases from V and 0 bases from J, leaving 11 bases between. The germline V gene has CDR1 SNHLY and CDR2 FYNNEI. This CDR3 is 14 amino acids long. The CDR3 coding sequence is TGTGCCAGCAGCTCCGGAGAGTACCAAGAGACCCAGTACTTC. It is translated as CASSSGEYQETQYF.

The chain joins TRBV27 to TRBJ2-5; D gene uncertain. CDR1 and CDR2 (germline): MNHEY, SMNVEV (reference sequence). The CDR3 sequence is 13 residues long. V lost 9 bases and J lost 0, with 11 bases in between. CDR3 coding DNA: TGTGCCAGTTCCGTTTCGTACCAAGAGACCCAGTACTTC. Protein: CASSVSYQETQYF.

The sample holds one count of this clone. The chain's CDR3 is CASSSREGRTTYNEQFF. CDR3 DNA: TGTGCCAGCAGCTCCCGGGAGGGGAGGACAACCTACAATGAGCAGTTCTTC. The genes are TRBV5-6 and TRBJ2-1; 8 bases match TRBD2. V dropped 3 bases and J dropped 2; count of bases not matched to a gene: 10. In germline, CDR1 is SGHDT, CDR2 YYEEEE. The CDR3 is 17 residues long.

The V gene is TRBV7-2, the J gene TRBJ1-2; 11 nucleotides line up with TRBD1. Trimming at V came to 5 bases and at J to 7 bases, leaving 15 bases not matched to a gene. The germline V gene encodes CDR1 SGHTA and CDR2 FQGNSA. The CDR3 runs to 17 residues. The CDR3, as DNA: TGTGCCAGCAGCCTCTGGAGGACAGGGGGCTTATCAGGTGGCTACACCTTC. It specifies CASSLWRTGGLSGGYTF. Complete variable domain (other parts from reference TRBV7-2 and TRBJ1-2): GAGVSQSPSNKVTEKGKDVELRCDPISGHTALYWYRQSLGQGLEFLIYFQGNSAPDKSGLPSDRFSAERTGGSVSTLTIQRTQQEDSAVYLCASSLWRTGGLSGGYTFGSGTRLTVV.

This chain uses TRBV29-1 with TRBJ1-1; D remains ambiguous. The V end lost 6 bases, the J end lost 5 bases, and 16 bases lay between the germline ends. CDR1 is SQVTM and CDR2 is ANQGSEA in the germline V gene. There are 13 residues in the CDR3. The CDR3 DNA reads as TGCAGCGTACTCGTCGTGACTGGGACTGAAGCTTTCTTT. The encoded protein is CSVLVVTGTEAFF.

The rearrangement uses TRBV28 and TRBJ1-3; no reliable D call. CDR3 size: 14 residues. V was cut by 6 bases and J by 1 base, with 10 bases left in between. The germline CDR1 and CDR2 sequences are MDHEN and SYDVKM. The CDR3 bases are TGTGCCAGCAGACGCCCGGGATCTGGAAACACCATATATTTT. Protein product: CASRRPGSGNTIYF.

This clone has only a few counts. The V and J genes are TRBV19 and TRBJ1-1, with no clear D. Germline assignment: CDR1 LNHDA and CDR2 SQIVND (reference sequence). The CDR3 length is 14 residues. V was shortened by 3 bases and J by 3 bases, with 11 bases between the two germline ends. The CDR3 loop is CASSISSSDTEAFF. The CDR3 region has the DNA TGTGCCAGTAGTATCTCCTCTTCGGACACTGAAGCTTTCTTT. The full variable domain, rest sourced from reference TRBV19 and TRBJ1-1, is DGGITQSPKYLFRKEGQNVTLSCEQNLNHDAMYWYRQDPGQGLRLIYYSQIVNDFQKGDIAEGYSVSREKKESFPLTVTSAQKNPTAFYLCASSISSSDTEAFFGQGTRLTVV.

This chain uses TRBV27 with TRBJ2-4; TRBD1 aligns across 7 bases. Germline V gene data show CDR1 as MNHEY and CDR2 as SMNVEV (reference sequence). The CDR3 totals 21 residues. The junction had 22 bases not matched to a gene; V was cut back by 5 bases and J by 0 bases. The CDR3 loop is CASSPRTGKASTVLAKNIQYF. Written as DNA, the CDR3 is TGTGCCAGCAGTCCGAGGACAGGTAAAGCCTCGACCGTGCTAGCCAAAAACATTCAGTACTTC.

CDR3 amino acids: CASSLMVRGQKIGNYGYTF. DNA of the CDR3: TGCGCCAGCAGCTTGATGGTGCGGGGGCAAAAAATAGGCAACTATGGCTACACCTTC. The V gene is TRBV5-1, the J gene TRBJ1-2; D possibly corresponds to TRBD1 (6 bases). There are 19 residues in the CDR3. V lost 1 base and J 2 bases, leaving 24 bases between the germline ends. CDR1 and CDR2 from the germline V gene are SGHRS and YFSETQ.

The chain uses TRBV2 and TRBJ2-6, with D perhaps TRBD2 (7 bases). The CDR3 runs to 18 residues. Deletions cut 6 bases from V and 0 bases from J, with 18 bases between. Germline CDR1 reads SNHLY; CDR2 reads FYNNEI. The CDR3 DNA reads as TGTGCCAGCAGGAGTAACAGGGAGGGTAACTCTGGGGCCAACGTCCTGACTTTC. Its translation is CASRSNREGNSGANVLTF.

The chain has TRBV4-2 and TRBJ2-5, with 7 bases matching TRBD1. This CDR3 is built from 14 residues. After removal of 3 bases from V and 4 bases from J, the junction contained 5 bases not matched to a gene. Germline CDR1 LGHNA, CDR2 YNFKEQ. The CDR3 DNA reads TGTGCCAGCAGCCAGCTTACAGGGGTAGAGACCCAGTACTTC. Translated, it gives CASSQLTGVETQYF.